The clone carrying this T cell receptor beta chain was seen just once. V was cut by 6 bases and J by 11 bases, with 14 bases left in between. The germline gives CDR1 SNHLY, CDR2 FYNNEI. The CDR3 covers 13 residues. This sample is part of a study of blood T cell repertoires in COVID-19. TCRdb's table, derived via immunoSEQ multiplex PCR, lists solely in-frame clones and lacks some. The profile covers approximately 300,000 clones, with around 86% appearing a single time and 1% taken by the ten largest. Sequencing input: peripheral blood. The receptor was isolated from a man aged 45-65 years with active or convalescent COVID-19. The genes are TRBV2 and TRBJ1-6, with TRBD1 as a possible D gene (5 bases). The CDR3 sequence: CASSLGGSPPLHF. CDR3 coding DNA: TGTGCCAGCAGCCTCGGGGGAAGTCCACCCCTCCACTTT.